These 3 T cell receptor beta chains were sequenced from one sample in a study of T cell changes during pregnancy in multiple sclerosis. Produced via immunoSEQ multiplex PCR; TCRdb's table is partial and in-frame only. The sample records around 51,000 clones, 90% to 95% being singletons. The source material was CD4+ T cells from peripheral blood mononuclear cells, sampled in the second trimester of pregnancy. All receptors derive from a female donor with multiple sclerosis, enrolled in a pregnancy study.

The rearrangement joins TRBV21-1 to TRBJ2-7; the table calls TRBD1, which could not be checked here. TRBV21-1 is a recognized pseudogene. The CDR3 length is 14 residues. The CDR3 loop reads CASSNVDRGYEQYF. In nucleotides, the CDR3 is TGTGCCAGCAGCAATGTGGACAGGGGCTACGAGCAGTACTTC.

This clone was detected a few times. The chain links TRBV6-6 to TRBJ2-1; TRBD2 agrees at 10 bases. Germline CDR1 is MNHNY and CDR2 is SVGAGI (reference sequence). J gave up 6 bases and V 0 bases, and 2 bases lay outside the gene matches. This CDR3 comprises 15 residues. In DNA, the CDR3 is TGTGCCAGCAGTTACTCCGCTAGCGGGGGCAATGAGCAGTTCTTC. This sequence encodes CASSYSASGGNEQFF.

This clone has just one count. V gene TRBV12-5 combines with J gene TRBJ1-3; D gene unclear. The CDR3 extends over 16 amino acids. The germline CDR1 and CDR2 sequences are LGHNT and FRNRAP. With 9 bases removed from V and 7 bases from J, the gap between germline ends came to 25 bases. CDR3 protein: CASTVELGVASNTIYF. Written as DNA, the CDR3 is TGTGCTAGCACAGTCGAGCTCGGGGTAGCATCGAACACCATATATTTT.